Shown below are 10 T cell receptor beta chains from a single sample sequenced in a study of CD8+CD57+ T cells in acquired aplastic anemia. Both TCR beta VDJ combination and CDR3 sequence profiling were carried out. Genomic DNA was the template for this profiling. TCRdb itself ran the reads through MiXCR, one entry per CDR3 protein. Among about 110,000 distinct CDR3 sequences listed, 51% were seen once. Sequenced input: sorted CD4+, CD8+, or CD8+CD57+ T cells (not recorded which) from PBMCs. The receptors were gathered from a human donor in good health, serving as a control.

The chain links TRBV6-1 to TRBJ1-5; unclear D gene. This CDR3 has 14 amino acids. V was trimmed by 6 bases and J by 0 bases, leaving 9 bases between them. Germline V gives CDR1 MNHNS, CDR2 SASEGT. CDR3 amino acids: CASSRDDSNQPQHF. In nucleotides, the CDR3 is TGTGCCAGCAGCCGAGACGATAGCAATCAGCCCCAGCATTTT.

V usage is TRBV15 and J usage is TRBJ2-7, with D tentatively TRBD2 (6 bases). The V end was cut by 0 bases, the J end by 2 bases, with 11 bases between. CDR3 size: 15 residues. Germline V gene sequence: CDR1 LNHNV, CDR2 YYDKDF (reference sequence). The CDR3 DNA reads TGTGCCACCAGCAGAGATTCCGGGAGAGCCTACGAGCAGTACTTC. It is translated as CATSRDSGRAYEQYF.

This clonotype came up many times. The chain combines TRBV7-9 with TRBJ1-1; possible D gene TRBD1, 5 bases. Trimming removed 1 base from V and 4 bases from J, with 10 bases in between. Germline V lookup: CDR1 SEHNR, CDR2 FQNEAQ (reference sequence). The CDR3 length is 14 residues. The CDR3 DNA is TGTGCCAGCAGCTTAGTGCCGGACACCACTGAAGCTTTCTTT. It is translated as CASSLVPDTTEAFF.

This chain joins TRBV20-1 and TRBJ1-6, with 7 nucleotides matching TRBD1. The germline CDR1 and CDR2 sequences are DFQATT and SNEGSKA (reference sequence). Trimming removed 5 bases from V and 1 base from J; junction bases left unmatched: 2. The CDR3 loop spans 14 amino acids. Written as DNA, the CDR3 is TGCAGTGCTCCGGGACAGTCCTATAATTCACCCCTCCACTTT. Amino acid sequence: CSAPGQSYNSPLHF.

The V gene is TRBV2, the J gene TRBJ2-3; a possible D gene is TRBD1 (5 bases). Germline V CDR1 and CDR2: SNHLY, FYNNEI. This CDR3 region has 14 residues. Trimming took off 6 bases at V and 6 bases at J, with 16 bases between the two ends. CDR3 coding DNA: TGTGCCAGCAGAAAGGTCGCTAGACAGGATACGCAGTATTTT. Amino acids: CASRKVARQDTQYF.

V usage is TRBV9 and J usage is TRBJ2-1; 10 bases fit TRBD2. With 5 bases clipped from V and 9 bases from J, the junction kept 11 bases outside the gene matches. The CDR3 totals 15 residues. Germline V gene lookup returns CDR1 SGDLS and CDR2 YYNGEE. The CDR3 DNA reads as TGTGCCAGCAGTCCTTGGAGCGGGGGGGCGAGTGAGCAGTTCTTC. This gives the protein CASSPWSGGASEQFF.

The gene calls are TRBV29-1 and TRBJ2-5, with D unresolved. From germline, CDR1 is SQVTM and CDR2 ANQGSEA. The CDR3 consists of 11 residues. With 1 base removed from V and 5 bases from J, the gap between germline ends came to 5 bases. The CDR3 sequence is CSVEVYETQYF. The CDR3 DNA sequence: TGCAGCGTTGAAGTTTACGAGACCCAGTACTTC.

The V gene is TRBV29-1, the J gene TRBJ2-3, with 14 bases that match TRBD2. Germline trimming cut 8 bases from V and 4 bases from J; bases unmatched to any gene: 5. Germline CDR1 is SQVTM and CDR2 is ANQGSEA. The CDR3 loop spans 14 amino acids. For the CDR3, the DNA is TGCAGCTATGGACTAGCGGGGGGCGCAGATACGCAGTATTTT. It yields the protein CSYGLAGGADTQYF.

This clonotype has a count of ten or more. The V call is TRBV4-3, the J call TRBJ1-1; 7 nucleotides agree with TRBD1. This CDR3 is built from 14 residues. Germline loops: CDR1 LGHNA, CDR2 YSLEER. The J segment lost 11 bases and the V segment lost 0 bases, leaving 9 bases of the junction unmatched. The CDR3 here is CASSQEGSGGRAFF. DNA of the CDR3: TGCGCCAGCAGCCAAGAAGGGTCAGGGGGACGCGCTTTCTTT.

V is TRBV2 and J is TRBJ2-1; 10 bases are shared with TRBD2. Trimming removed 7 bases from V and 7 bases from J; junction bases left unmatched: 10. The CDR3 length is 15 residues. CDR1 and CDR2 (germline): SNHLY, FYNNEI. This CDR3 is CASNGLGLAKNEQFF. CDR3 sequence (DNA): TGTGCCAGCAACGGGCTGGGACTAGCGAAAAATGAGCAGTTCTTC.